These 21 T cell receptor beta chains originate from one sample sequenced in a study of blood T cell repertoires in COVID-19. The data were produced by immunoSEQ multiplex PCR, yet TCRdb's version contains in-frame clones alone and is incomplete. In the table there are some 170,000 clones, over 80% of which are singletons. The source material was peripheral blood. These receptors all stem from a woman aged 40 to 50 with COVID-19, enrolled during active disease.

The V and J genes are TRBV9 and TRBJ2-1; TRBD2 matches at 10 bases. The trim removed 0 bases at V and 4 bases at J, leaving 4 bases unmatched. CDR1 and CDR2 from the germline V gene are SGDLS and YYNGEE. CDR3 length: 16 amino acids. CDR3 amino acids: CASSVDPAGGYNEQFF. Written as DNA, the CDR3 is TGTGCCAGCAGCGTAGACCCAGCGGGGGGGTACAATGAGCAGTTCTTC.

The chain has TRBV24-1 and TRBJ2-7, with a possible D match to TRBD1 (6 bases). From germline, CDR1 is KGHDR and CDR2 SFDVKD. V was cut by 4 bases and J by 3 bases, with 15 bases left in between. The CDR3 length is 15 residues. The DNA of the CDR3 is TGTGCCACCAGTGACCCGGGACACAAGGACTACGAGCAGTACTTC. This codes for CATSDPGHKDYEQYF.

V usage is TRBV5-8 and J usage is TRBJ1-2; TRBD1 is a possible D gene (5 bases). The CDR3 spans 17 residues. Trimming took 4 bases from V and 3 from J, leaving 22 bases between them. The germline CDR1 and CDR2 sequences are SGHTS and YDEGEE. CDR3: CASSPDYLRQTDYGYTF. CDR3 bases: TGTGCCAGCAGCCCCGATTACCTTAGACAGACGGACTATGGCTACACCTTC.

The chain joins TRBV6-6 to TRBJ2-5, with TRBD2 matching over 8 bases. Germline trimming cut 8 bases from V and 5 bases from J; bases unmatched to any gene: 7. The CDR3 loop spans 13 amino acids. CDR1 is MNHNY and CDR2 is SVGAGI in the germline V gene (reference sequence). The CDR3 DNA follows: TGTGCCAGCGCCGGGAGGGCCCCGGAGACCCAGTACTTC. Its translation: CASAGRAPETQYF.

CDR3 sequence reads: CASTLGRTEAFF. As DNA, the CDR3 is TGTGCCAGCACCCTAGGGAGGACTGAAGCTTTCTTT. The V and J genes are TRBV12-3 or TRBV12-4 and TRBJ1-1, with D hard to call. The ends were cut back, 7 bases at V and 5 bases at J, with 11 bases in the middle. This CDR3 has 12 amino acids.

The chain couples TRBV13 to TRBJ2-7, with TRBD1 identical over 8 bases. Germline values: CDR1 PRHDT, CDR2 FYEKMQ (reference sequence). The CDR3 loop spans 14 amino acids. Unmatched junction bases numbered 8, after V lost 5 bases and J lost 5 bases. As DNA, the CDR3 is TGTGCCAGCAGCCCAAGGACAGGGAATGACGAGCAGTACTTC. Protein: CASSPRTGNDEQYF. Based on the CDR3 plus reference TRBV13 and TRBJ2-7, the full variable domain is AAGVIQSPRHLIKEKRETATLKCYPIPRHDTVYWYQQGPGQDPQFLISFYEKMQSDKGSIPDRFSAQQFSDYHSELNMSSLELGDSALYFCASSPRTGNDEQYFGPGTRLTVT.

This chain connects TRBV6-2 or TRBV6-3 to TRBJ1-2; D gene unclear. The CDR3 is 17 residues long. Germline CDR1 and CDR2: MNHEY and SVGEGT. With 2 bases removed from V and 1 base from J, the gap between germline ends came to 17 bases. DNA of the CDR3: TGTGCCAGCAGTTACCCCCCGTTTCGCAGCGGTAACTATGGCTACACCTTC. Its protein is CASSYPPFRSGNYGYTF.

This clone appeared a few times. CDR3 in DNA: TGTGCCAGCAGTTTCCGGGGGAGGGATCGTGGTGGCTACACCTTC. Translated, it gives CASSFRGRDRGGYTF. The rearrangement uses TRBV27 and TRBJ1-2; TRBD1 is a possible D gene (5 bases). Trimming removed 3 bases at V and 7 bases at J, with 18 bases between. The CDR3 covers 15 residues. From germline, CDR1 is MNHEY and CDR2 SMNVEV (reference sequence).

The gene calls are TRBV19 and TRBJ1-2; possible D gene TRBD1, 5 bases. Germline V gene data show CDR1 as LNHDA and CDR2 as SQIVND (reference sequence). The CDR3 contains 11 residues. The germline V and J ends were trimmed by 3 bases and 9 bases, with 8 bases remaining between them. CDR3 residues: CASSIRVSYTF. CDR3 bases: TGTGCCAGTAGTATCAGGGTGAGCTACACCTTC.

The sample holds one count of this clone. The chain employs TRBV19 and TRBJ1-5; tentative D call: TRBD1 (6 bases). Germline CDR1 reads LNHDA; CDR2 reads SQIVND (reference sequence). This CDR3 region has 14 residues. Trimming took 8 bases from V and 1 from J, leaving 12 bases between them. The chain's CDR3 is CASCGQMSNQPQHF. Here the CDR3 DNA reads TGTGCCAGTTGCGGACAGATGAGCAATCAGCCCCAGCATTTT.

The J gene is TRBJ2-5, the V gene TRBV29-1; 7 bases agree with TRBD1. CDR3 length equals 14 residues. J lost 1 base, V lost 1 base, and 3 bases had no gene match. Germline CDR1 reads SQVTM; CDR2 reads ANQGSEA. Here the CDR3 reads CSVEVDRAQETQYF. Written as DNA, the CDR3 is TGCAGCGTTGAAGTTGACAGGGCCCAAGAGACCCAGTACTTC.

The chain carries TRBV10-3 and TRBJ2-7; 12 nucleotides agree with TRBD2. The J segment lost 1 base and the V segment lost 10 bases, leaving 5 bases of the junction unmatched. Germline values: CDR1 ENHRY, CDR2 SYGVKD. The CDR3 covers 14 residues. This chain's CDR3 is CATGLAGLSYEQYF. As DNA, the CDR3 is TGTGCCACTGGACTAGCGGGGCTATCCTACGAGCAGTACTTC.

The chain couples TRBV5-1 to TRBJ1-1; 9 bases fit TRBD1. Germline V lookup: CDR1 SGHRS, CDR2 YFSETQ. The CDR3 consists of 16 residues. V shed 2 bases, J shed 5 bases, and the junction held 10 bases outside the gene matches. CDR3 in amino acids: CASSLLTGQGMTEAFF. The CDR3 DNA is TGCGCCAGCAGCTTACTTACCGGACAGGGGATGACTGAAGCTTTCTTT.

Note on this clone: This same CDR3 is encoded by further DNA sequences in the sample. The chain has TRBV19 and TRBJ2-5; 8 nucleotides line up with TRBD2. Germline V gene lookup returns CDR1 LNHDA and CDR2 SQIVND (reference sequence). This CDR3 is 13 amino acids long. The J segment lost 4 bases and the V segment lost 6 bases, leaving 4 bases of the junction unmatched. The CDR3 reads CASSGRGGETQYF. CDR3 coding DNA: TGTGCCAGTAGCGGGAGGGGGGGAGAGACCCAGTACTTC.

This clone was recorded once. The V and J genes are TRBV7-3 and TRBJ2-3; TRBD2 is a possible D gene (6 bases). Germline V gives CDR1 SGHTA, CDR2 FQGTGA. The V and J ends lost 2 bases and 8 bases respectively, with 8 bases between them. CDR3 length equals 12 residues. The CDR3 bases are TGTGCCAGCAGCTTAGGGGGAGGTACGCAGTATTTT. This translates into CASSLGGGTQYF.

The rearrangement joins TRBV19 to TRBJ1-3, with TRBD1 as a possible D gene (6 bases). This CDR3 region has 19 residues. V lost 5 bases and J lost 0, with 23 bases in between. The germline V gene encodes CDR1 LNHDA and CDR2 SQIVND (reference sequence). The CDR3 here is CASSPRTQGRRSSGNTIYF. CDR3 DNA sequence: TGTGCCAGTAGTCCCCGTACACAGGGACGCCGGTCCTCTGGAAACACCATATATTTT.

The rearrangement joins TRBV27 to TRBJ1-2; D ambiguous. CDR1 and CDR2 from the germline V gene are MNHEY and SMNVEV (reference sequence). Trimming cost V 5 bases and J 0 bases, with 19 bases left between them. The CDR3 runs 17 residues. CDR3 in DNA: TGTGCCAGCAGTCCTCTCGCTGACCGAACAGCTAACTATGGCTACACCTTC. Protein sequence: CASSPLADRTANYGYTF.

The chain carries TRBV11-3 and TRBJ2-5; D possibly corresponds to TRBD2 (6 bases). Looked up from germline, CDR1 is SGHNT and CDR2 is YENEEA. The CDR3 runs 15 residues. Trimming stripped 3 bases from V and 2 bases from J, with 13 bases between. The CDR3 DNA reads TGTGCCAGCAGCTTGCGCGGGGCTGCTCAAGAGACCCAGTACTTC. This encodes CASSLRGAAQETQYF.

This clone was observed a handful of times. This chain links TRBV28 with TRBJ1-2; tentative D call: TRBD1 (6 bases). V lost 4 bases, J lost 2 bases, and 11 bases lay in between. The CDR3 totals 14 residues. Germline V CDR1 and CDR2: MDHEN, SYDVKM. In DNA form, the CDR3 reads TGTGCCAGCAGTTCAGGGGCAGGCAACTATGGCTACACCTTC. It codes for CASSSGAGNYGYTF.

The chain has TRBV12-3 or TRBV12-4 and TRBJ1-1; maybe TRBD1 (5 bases). V was trimmed by 5 bases and J by 5 bases, leaving 12 bases between them. This CDR3 comprises 13 residues. The CDR3 DNA sequence: TGTGCCAGCAGTCGGGCAGGGAATACTGAAGCTTTCTTT. Amino acids: CASSRAGNTEAFF.

The V call is TRBV9, the J call TRBJ2-7, with a tentative D call TRBD2 (6 bases). V dropped 0 bases and J dropped 4 bases, with 14 bases sitting between them. The CDR3 has 15 amino acids. Germline V gene data show CDR1 as SGDLS and CDR2 as YYNGEE. The CDR3, as DNA: TGTGCCAGCAGCGTAGAGGAGGGACCAAATTACGAGCAGTACTTC. As protein: CASSVEEGPNYEQYF.